This paragraph covers one T cell receptor (beta chain) sequence. These data originate in a study of blood T cell repertoires in COVID-19. As for the study in general: Sites across the United States, Italy and Spain contributed samples from acute and convalescent COVID-19. PBMCs, B-cell-depleted T cells, or T cells were the source of the cDNA or gDNA that made up the material.

The method was immunoSEQ multiplex PCR; TCRdb's version includes in-frame clones alone and lacks a portion of them. The table lists around 150,000 clones, roughly nine tenths of them singletons. The ends were cut back, 1 base at V and 4 bases at J, with 5 bases in the middle. Germline loops: CDR1 SGHTA, CDR2 FQGNSA. The CDR3 is 13 residues long. The sample comprised peripheral blood. The J gene is TRBJ1-5, the V gene TRBV7-2, with D hard to call. The origin of this receptor is a woman aged 55 to 70 with active COVID-19. The CDR3 here is CASSLGTNQPQHF. Written as DNA, the CDR3 is TGTGCCAGCAGCTTAGGTACTAATCAGCCCCAGCATTTT.